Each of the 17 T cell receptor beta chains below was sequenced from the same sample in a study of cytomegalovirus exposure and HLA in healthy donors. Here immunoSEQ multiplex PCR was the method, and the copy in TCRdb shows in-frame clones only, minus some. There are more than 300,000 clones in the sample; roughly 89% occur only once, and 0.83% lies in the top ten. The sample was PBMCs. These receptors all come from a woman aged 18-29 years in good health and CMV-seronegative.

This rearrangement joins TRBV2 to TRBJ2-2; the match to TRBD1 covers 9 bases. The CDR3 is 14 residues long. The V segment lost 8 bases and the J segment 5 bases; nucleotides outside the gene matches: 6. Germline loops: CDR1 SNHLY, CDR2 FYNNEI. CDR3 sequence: CASPRDRETGELFF. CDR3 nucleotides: TGTGCCAGCCCGAGGGACAGGGAAACCGGGGAGCTGTTTTTT.

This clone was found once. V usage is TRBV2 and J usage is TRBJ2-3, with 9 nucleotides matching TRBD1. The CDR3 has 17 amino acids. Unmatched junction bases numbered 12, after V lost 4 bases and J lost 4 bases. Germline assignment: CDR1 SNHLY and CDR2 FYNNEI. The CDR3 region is CASSGLGGTGRSDTQYF. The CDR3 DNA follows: TGTGCCAGCAGTGGGCTAGGGGGGACAGGGAGGTCAGATACGCAGTATTTT.

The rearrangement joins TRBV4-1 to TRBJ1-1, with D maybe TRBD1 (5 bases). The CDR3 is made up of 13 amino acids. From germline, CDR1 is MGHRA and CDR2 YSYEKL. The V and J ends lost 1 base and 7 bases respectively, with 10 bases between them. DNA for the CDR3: TGCGCCAGCAGCCAAGTCCAGGGCATTGAAGCTTTCTTT. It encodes CASSQVQGIEAFF.

In DNA form, the CDR3 reads TGTGCCAGCAGTGCCCAGGGACACCTCAATCAGCCCCAGCATTTT. This encodes CASSAQGHLNQPQHF. J is TRBJ1-5 and V is TRBV6-5, with D tentatively TRBD1 (6 bases). The V gene's germline CDR1 is MNHEY and CDR2 SVGAGI. The CDR3 has 15 residues. Trimming took 5 bases from V and 3 from J, leaving 14 bases between them.

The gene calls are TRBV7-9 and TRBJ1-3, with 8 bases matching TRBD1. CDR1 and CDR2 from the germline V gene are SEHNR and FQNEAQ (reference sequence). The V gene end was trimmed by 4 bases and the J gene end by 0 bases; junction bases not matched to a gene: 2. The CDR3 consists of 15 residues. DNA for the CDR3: TGTGCCAGCAGCTACGACAGGGGCTCTGGAAACACCATATATTTT. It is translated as CASSYDRGSGNTIYF.

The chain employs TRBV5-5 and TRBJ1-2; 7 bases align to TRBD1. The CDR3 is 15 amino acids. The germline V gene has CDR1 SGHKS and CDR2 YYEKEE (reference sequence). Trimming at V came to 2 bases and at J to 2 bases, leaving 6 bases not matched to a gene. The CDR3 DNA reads TGTGCCAGCAGCTTCGCTCCGGGACAGAACTATGGCTACACCTTC. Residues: CASSFAPGQNYGYTF.

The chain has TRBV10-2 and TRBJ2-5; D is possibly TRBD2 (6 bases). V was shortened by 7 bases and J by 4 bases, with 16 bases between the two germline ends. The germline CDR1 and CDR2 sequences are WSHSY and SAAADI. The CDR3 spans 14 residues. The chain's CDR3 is CASTSGEDRETQYF. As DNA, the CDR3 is TGCGCCAGCACTTCGGGGGAGGACCGAGAGACCCAGTACTTC.

CDR3 DNA sequence: TGTGCCAGCAGTGAAGCTCACAGGAACTATGGCTACACCTTC. As protein: CASSEAHRNYGYTF. This sequence joins TRBV6-1 and TRBJ1-2, with D perhaps matching TRBD1 (5 bases). This CDR3 region has 14 residues. The germline V and J ends were trimmed by 0 bases and 2 bases, with 7 bases remaining between them. CDR1 and CDR2 (germline): MNHNS, SASEGT.

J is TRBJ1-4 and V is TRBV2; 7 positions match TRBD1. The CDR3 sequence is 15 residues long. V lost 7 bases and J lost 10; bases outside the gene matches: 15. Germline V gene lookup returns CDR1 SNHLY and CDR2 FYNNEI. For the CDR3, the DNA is TGTGCCAGCACCTTTAATACAGGGGCCAGTTTAAAACTGTTTTTT. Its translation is CASTFNTGASLKLFF.

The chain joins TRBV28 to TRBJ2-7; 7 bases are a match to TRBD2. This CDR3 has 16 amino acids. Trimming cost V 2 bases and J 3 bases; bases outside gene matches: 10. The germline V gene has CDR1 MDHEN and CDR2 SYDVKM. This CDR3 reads CASSLGGGDGIYEQYF. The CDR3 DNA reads TGTGCCAGCAGTTTAGGGGGAGGGGACGGAATCTACGAGCAGTACTTC.

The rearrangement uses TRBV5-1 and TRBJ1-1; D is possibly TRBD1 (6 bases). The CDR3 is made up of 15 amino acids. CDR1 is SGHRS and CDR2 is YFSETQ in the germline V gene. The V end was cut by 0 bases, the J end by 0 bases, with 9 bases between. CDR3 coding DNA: TGCGCCAGCAGCTTGGGTCCAGGGGTGAACACTGAAGCTTTCTTT. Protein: CASSLGPGVNTEAFF.

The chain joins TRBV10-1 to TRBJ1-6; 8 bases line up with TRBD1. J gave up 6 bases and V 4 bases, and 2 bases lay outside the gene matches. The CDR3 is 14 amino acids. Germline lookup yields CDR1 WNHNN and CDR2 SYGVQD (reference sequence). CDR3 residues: CASSGTGLNSPLHF. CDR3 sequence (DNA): TGCGCCAGCAGTGGGACAGGGCTTAATTCACCCCTCCACTTT.

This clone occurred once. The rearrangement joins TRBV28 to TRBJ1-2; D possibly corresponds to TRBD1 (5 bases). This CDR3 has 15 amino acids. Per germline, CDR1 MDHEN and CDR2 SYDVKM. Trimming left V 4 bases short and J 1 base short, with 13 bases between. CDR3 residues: CASSSPAQGNYGYTF. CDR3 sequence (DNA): TGTGCCAGCAGTTCGCCAGCCCAGGGTAACTATGGCTACACCTTC.

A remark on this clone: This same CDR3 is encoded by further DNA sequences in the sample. CDR3 protein: CSVGGSGRWGETQYF. As DNA, the CDR3 is TGCAGCGTTGGGGGTAGCGGGAGGTGGGGAGAGACCCAGTACTTC. The chain combines TRBV29-1 with TRBJ2-5; 10 bases fit TRBD2. Germline V lookup: CDR1 SQVTM, CDR2 ANQGSEA. V was pared by 4 bases and J by 4 bases, with 9 bases of the junction left unmatched. The CDR3 is made up of 15 amino acids.

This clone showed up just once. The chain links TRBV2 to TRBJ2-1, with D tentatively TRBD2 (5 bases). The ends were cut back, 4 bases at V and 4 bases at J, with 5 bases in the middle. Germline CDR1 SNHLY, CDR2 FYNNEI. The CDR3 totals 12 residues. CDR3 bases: TGTGCCAGCAGTGCGGGATACAATGAGCAGTTCTTC. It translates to CASSAGYNEQFF.

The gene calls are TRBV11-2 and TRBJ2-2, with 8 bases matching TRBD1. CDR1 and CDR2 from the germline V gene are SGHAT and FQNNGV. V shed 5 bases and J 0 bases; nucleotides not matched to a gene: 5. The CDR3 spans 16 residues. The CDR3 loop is CASSPWTGSNTGELFF. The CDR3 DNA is TGTGCCAGCAGCCCATGGACAGGGTCGAACACCGGGGAGCTGTTTTTT. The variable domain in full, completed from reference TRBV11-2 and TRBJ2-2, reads EAGVAQSPRYKIIEKRQSVAFWCNPISGHATLYWYQQILGQGPKLLIQFQNNGVVDDSQLPKDRFSAERLKGVDSTLKIQPAKLEDSAVYLCASSPWTGSNTGELFFGEGSRLTVL.

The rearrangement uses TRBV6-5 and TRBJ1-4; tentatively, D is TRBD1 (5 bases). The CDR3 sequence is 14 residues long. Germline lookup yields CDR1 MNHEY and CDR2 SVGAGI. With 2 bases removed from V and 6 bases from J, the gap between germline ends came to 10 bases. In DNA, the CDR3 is TGTGCCAGCAGTTACGGGGGGACGGATGAAAAACTGTTTTTT. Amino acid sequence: CASSYGGTDEKLFF.